The T cell receptor (beta chain) under discussion was sequenced for a study of blood T cell dynamics during melanoma immunotherapy. Profiling relied on immunoSEQ multiplex PCR, and the TCRdb table lists in-frame clones only, not all of them. The sample includes about 8,000 clones, under 90% seen only once; the top ten take 5.2%. Per germline, CDR1 MNHEY and CDR2 SVGAGI. Between the trimmed V and J ends, which lost 5 bases and 3 bases, there was a span of 17 bases. This CDR3 has 15 residues. The sample's time point: week 3, after first cycle of checkpoint inhibitor. Samples come from before therapy and from week 3 after the first blockade cycle. No patient had earlier systemic cancer treatment, concurrent immunosuppressants, or another active cancer.

The source material was blood, sampled from a patient treated with checkpoint blockade. The sequence derives from a human donor with melanoma. This chain uses TRBV6-5 with TRBJ2-7; D is perhaps TRBD2 (6 bases). CDR3 nucleotide sequence: TGTGCCAGCAGTGGGTGGGGCGGGGCCGACTACGAGCAGTACTTC. Amino acids: CASSGWGGADYEQYF.